This T cell receptor (beta chain) derives from a study of blood T cell repertoires in COVID-19. V dropped 5 bases and J dropped 2 bases, with 9 bases sitting between them. Germline V gene data show CDR1 as LNHDA and CDR2 as SQIVND (reference sequence). CDR3 size: 13 residues. Source study methods: Amplification with reference gene primers provided the estimates of nucleated cell counts. The protocol was immunoSEQ multiplex PCR, while the TCRdb copy is restricted to in-frame clones and leaves out a portion. That table gives V, J and clone size, and the DNA gave D and trimming. This table has about 210,000 clones, about 90% appearing once.

V and J are TRBV19 and TRBJ1-2; no clear D. The source of this sequence is an older woman with acute or convalescent COVID-19. The sequencing input was peripheral blood. CDR3 sequence (DNA): TGTGCCAGTAGTGTAAACGGGAACTATGGCTACACCTTC. This encodes CASSVNGNYGYTF.